This TCR beta chain was captured by sequencing in a study of beta chain features in type 1 diabetes. Study-wide findings and caveats: Shorter TCRB CDR3s, moderately but significantly so, marked every one of the four CD4+ subsets in Type 1 diabetes patients.

The sample holds a few counts of this clone. Its specificity is not known. Expressed TCRB transcripts were sequenced because the isolated RNA had all been reverse transcribed beforehand. Roughly 3.6 million reads were obtained on average from naive, central memory and regulatory T cell samples. The data were produced by immunoSEQ multiplex PCR, yet TCRdb's version contains in-frame clones alone and is incomplete. The data show fewer than 500,000 clones, about 15% seen once. Germline lookup yields CDR1 LNHNV and CDR2 YYDKDF (reference sequence). The CDR3 runs to 14 residues. Unmatched junction bases numbered 2, after V lost 5 bases and J lost 2 bases.

The sample consisted of naive CD4+ T cells from blood. The clonotype was recovered from a man aged 25-40 years in good health. The chain has TRBV15 and TRBJ2-3; the match to TRBD1 covers 9 bases. CDR3 sequence reads: CATSRDRATDTQYF. The CDR3 DNA reads TGTGCCACCAGCCGGGACAGGGCCACAGATACGCAGTATTTT. The full variable domain, its missing parts supplied by reference TRBV15 and TRBJ2-3, is DAMVIQNPRYQVTQFGKPVTLSCSQTLNHNVMYWYQQKSSQAPKLLFHYYDKDFNNEADTPDNFQSRRPNTSFCFLDIRSPGLGDTAMYLCATSRDRATDTQYFGPGTRLTVL.